A single T cell receptor beta chain is shown here with its context. Its cognate antigen has yet to be identified. No much larger clone exists at a distance of one base, and base qualities are not known. At the junction V is shortened by 3 bases and J by 1 base; bases outside the gene matches: 4. The CDR3 holds 15 amino acids from the cysteine to the phenylalanine. The entry retains the CDR3 DNA only, 45 bases that are in frame from base 1. According to the germline V gene, CDR1 reads KGHSH and CDR2 reads LQKENI. Receptor amplification or capture employed the immunoSEQ multiplex PCR assay. A mixture of 60 forward primers for TCR Vbeta segments and 13 reverse primers for TCR Jbeta segments was used in the multiplex PCR. Amplification of the CDR3 region of rearranged TCR beta genes was performed with a multiplex PCR assay on genomic DNA. On the Illumina HiSeq System, the amplified TCR beta libraries were sequenced as 87-base-pair reads. The original pipeline was this. A later analysis counted approximately 76 million unique TCR beta chains across the 666 repertoires, and some 11 million of these chains were shared by at least two donors. Raw reads were error-corrected and collapsed into unique sequences by a nearest-neighbor algorithm in which closely related sequences were merged to remove PCR and sequencing errors. CDR3 sequences were aligned to IMGT reference sequences to assign V, D and J gene segments. For a sequence to be retained, a match of at least six nucleotides to both a V gene segment and a J gene segment was required. Rearrangements were classified as productive when the CDR3 lacked stop codons and remained in frame with V and J, and all other rearrangements were classified as non-productive. CDR3 was defined according to IMGT convention as the region running from the second conserved V-encoded cysteine to the conserved J-encoded phenylalanine. In an earlier analysis of just under 600 of the donors, sequences lacking an unambiguous match to a single V gene segment were excluded. In an earlier analysis of 587 of the donors, V segments were called functional above 56.7% productive rearrangements and were called segregating when the between-donor standard deviation exceeded 5%. A statistical classification framework was developed to diagnose cytomegalovirus status using the catalog of TCR beta chain sequences. In a later analysis, TCR nucleotide sequences were compared against IMGT/GENE-DB human TR gene sequences so that V and J genes could be assigned. Using the TCRdist pipeline, a later analysis assigned CDR3 sequences along with most-parsimonious VDJ recombination scenarios. In a later analysis, each TCR beta chain was defined by its CDR3 amino acid sequence together with its V-gene family, and reads lacking a unique V-gene family were excluded. To address suspected cross-contamination and a sequencing artifact, a later analysis removed roughly 640 highly shared, low-generation-probability nucleotide sequences. For each public chain, a later analysis derived a clonal expansion index from normalized ranks of inferred template counts within each repertoire. In a later analysis, generation probabilities were computed using a VDJ recombination model fitted to out-of-frame rearrangements, and the results were checked against IGoR. A later analysis scored TCR-TCR, TCR-HLA and TCR-CMV co-occurrence with hypergeometric tests, applying a repertoire-size bias correction to TCR pairs. A later analysis estimated false discovery rates by permuting HLA or CMV assignments 20 times. In a later analysis, co-occurring TCRs were grouped using DBSCAN, with TCRdist sequence similarity added in when clustering inside HLA-allele-positive subsets. Repertoires with fewer than 30,000 or more than 120,000 public chains were left out of co-occurrence clustering, as were four to six repertoires with anomalous nucleotide sharing. Imported from immuneACCESS, the table was reduced by TCRdb to in-frame sequences with V and J called. These copies leave out some clones; in studies compared against another copy, an unresolved V gene accounts for under half, and the cause of the remainder is not known. D and trimming come from the DNA, and the V and J calls and clone size come from that table. Across this sample there are roughly 120,000 clones, with around 76% seen only once. The ten top clones hold over 25% of the sample.

The record originates from a study of cytomegalovirus exposure and HLA in healthy donors (dated by TCRdb to the late 2010s). Study-wide context: According to an earlier analysis of 587 of the donors, about 170 million T cells yielded 120 million or so unique TCR beta sequences and about 280 Gb of sequence data. In an earlier analysis of about 590 of the donors, high-throughput TCR beta sequencing was used to judge whether each TCR beta V gene segment behaved as functional or pseudogenic. Genome-wide SNP genotypes for about 65% of the roughly 700 donors were used in a later genetic analysis, which treated that subset as a discovery cohort. HLA typing covered class I and class II loci at four-digit resolution. Along with the approximately 620-subject first cohort, a separate validation cohort of about 110 different subjects was used. Across under 500 genotyped donors of the cohort, an average of 235,054 unique TCR beta nucleotide sequences per donor were sequenced, and 15% to 20% of those sequences were non-productive. The number of typed donors differed by locus: about 620-630 for A, B, C, DRB1 and DQB1; 500 to 550 for DQA1; roughly 600 for DPA1; and around 450 for DPB1. Roughly five DR-DQ haplotypes were handled as single units for association and clustering, since linkage in the cohort was strong. Among the roughly 370 genotyped donors, more than 70% belonged to the genetic ancestry cluster associated with self-reported Caucasian donors. The study was designed to test whether signatures of past pathogen exposure could be identified by cataloging public T cell receptors. The T cell repertoires of around 730 subjects were profiled by immunosequencing and related to cytomegalovirus serostatus. An early release covering roughly 640 HLA-typed donors comprised roughly 300 gigabases of sequencing data and tens of millions of unique TCR sequences. The later analysis used no new phenotypic data to find candidate immune exposures, relying instead on TCR beta sequences and their occurrence across donors. Alongside the repertoire data, information on donor age, sex, ethnicity and CMV serostatus was compiled. Every repertoire in the discovery cohort had been generated on one and the same sequencing platform. To study patterns of TCR occurrence, a later analysis re-analyzed previously published TCR beta repertoires from 700 or so donors and added high-resolution HLA genotyping. The study combined high-throughput TCR immunosequencing, statistical association of individual TCRs with disease status, and machine learning to predict cytomegalovirus infection status. The study at large found these results: A further reported finding was that TCR beta sequences accurately predicted the HLA-A and HLA-B alleles for most subjects in the first cohort. Most CMV-associated TCR beta chains appeared to be HLA-restricted in a later analysis, and the HLA associations seemed to be driven largely by CMV exposure. V-gene and J-gene trimming of TCR beta chains was associated with a missense DCLRE1C variant in a later genetic analysis, and the association was replicated in an independent cohort. Presence/absence analyses assumed roughly uniform sequencing depth across donors, an assumption that may not hold. The authors suggested that the approach could potentially be extended to other disease states and immunological phenotypes. Because counts were too low, about 18 rarely observed V segments, including chromosome 9 orphons, were excluded from the earlier analysis of around 590 of the donors. A cluster of highly shared sequence variants was judged likely to be a technical artifact of the sequencing pipeline. In a later analysis, several top co-occurrence clusters were reported to appear linked to parvovirus B19, influenza, CMV and Epstein-Barr virus. Some IMGT-functional V segments, including TRBV6-2 and TRBV6-3, could not be told apart with the 87-base-pair reads, so those segments were excluded. A later analysis found that HLA-associated TCR beta chains were more clonally expanded and had lower generation probabilities than equally common non-associated chains. In a later analysis, TCR association rates were found to vary across HLA loci, with the most associated TCRs seen for DRB1 alleles and the fewest for HLA-C alleles. In a later analysis, about 17,000 TCR beta sequences were associated with specific HLA alleles at a false discovery rate of 0.05. The classifier was reported to diagnose cytomegalovirus status with high specificity and sensitivity in both the original and validation cohorts. In an earlier analysis of some 500 of the donors, most TCR beta V segments appeared in productive rearrangements about 87% or about 30% of the time, broadly matching IMGT annotations. Immune exposure information for the cohort was limited to CMV serostatus. A total of 150 to 200 TCR beta chains were listed by the study as associated with cytomegalovirus. Correlated functional status among segregating V segments might reflect linkage disequilibrium, but an unknown experimental factor could not be ruled out. A later genetic analysis reported fewer N-insertions in productive TCRs among donors in an Asian-associated ancestry cluster than the roughly 620-donor mean. Strong co-occurrence of HLA alleles, especially DR and DQ, made assigning TCR associations to individual alleles difficult. Because some donors lacked HLA typing at each locus, the association tests relied only on the typed subset. Across donors, most TCR sequences were observed very rarely, whereas some public TCRs were present in many individuals. A few of the identified cytomegalovirus-associated TCR beta chains were confirmed in vitro to be specific for cytomegalovirus antigens. The cohort was sequenced for TCR beta chains only, and without alpha or paired-chain data the features that could be detected were limited.

In total, approximately 690 healthy bone marrow donors made up the cohort. At the time of sampling, every cohort member was nominally healthy, though immune exposures that went unrecorded were likely present. The donor was CMV seropositive and belonged to the group of about 290 seropositive cohort members. A peripheral blood sample was provided by each donor, and peripheral blood mononuclear cells were used for TCR beta sequencing. Genomic DNA was extracted from the blood cell samples with the Qiagen DNeasy Blood Extraction Kit. This chain joins TRBV18 to TRBJ1-1, with 8 bases in between that match TRBD1. This clonotype was obtained from a man between 60 and 75 years old in good health and CMV-seropositive. The sample was PBMCs. In nucleotides, the sequence is TGTGCCAGCTCACCCCAGACAGGGGAGAACACTGAAGCTTTCTTT. This yields the protein CASSPQTGENTEAFF.